The 27 T cell receptor beta chains below were found in one sample sequenced in a study of T-cell reconstitution after alpha-beta-depleted transplantation in children. Using unique molecular identifiers, the investigators prepared the TCRbeta library. TCRdb re-analysed the PCR reads in MiXCR, keeping a single row per CDR3 protein. The table lists around 440,000 distinct CDR3 sequences, about 11% of them singletons. The sample consisted of PBMCs, taken before TCRalphabeta/CD19-depleted stem cell transplant. Receptor source: a child younger than 10 with inherited bone marrow failure, due to receive a stem cell transplant.

This clonotype was seen at least ten times. The chain uses TRBV20-1 and TRBJ2-1, with D perhaps matching TRBD2 (5 bases). CDR1 is DFQATT, CDR2 SNEGSKA, per germline (reference sequence). V was clipped by 6 bases and J by 9 bases, with 12 bases between them. The CDR3 sequence is 11 residues long. The CDR3 here is CSAPTSTEQFF. Written as DNA, the CDR3 is TGCAGTGCCCCTACTAGTACTGAGCAGTTCTTC.

As concerns this clonotype: A clone one base away is much larger, so this may be a read error. The chain uses TRBV7-9 and TRBJ2-3; TRBD1 or TRBD2 may be the D gene (6 bases each). Germline assignment: CDR1 SEHNR and CDR2 FQNEAQ (reference sequence). The length of the CDR3 is 15 residues. CDR3 nucleotides: TGTGCCAGCAGCAGGGGGGCCGATTTTATAAATACGCGGTATTTT. It codes for CASSRGADFINTRYF.

This clonotype turned up a few times. The V gene is TRBV10-2, the J gene TRBJ2-1, with D possibly being TRBD2 (6 bases). The CDR3 is 12 residues long. Germline-derived CDR1 and CDR2 are WSHSY and SAAADI. Trimming took off 6 bases at V and 10 bases at J, with 13 bases between the two ends. The chain's CDR3 is CASRTPGGEQFF. DNA for the CDR3: TGCGCCAGCAGGACGCCCGGGGGAGAGCAGTTCTTC.

This clonotype was counted ten times or more. The genes are TRBV4-1 and TRBJ2-5, with 8 positions matching TRBD2. Germline V gives CDR1 MGHRA, CDR2 YSYEKL. The CDR3 contains 16 residues. The V segment lost 0 bases and the J segment 5 bases; nucleotides outside the gene matches: 8. The CDR3 loop is CASSQEAAGEAETQYF. In nucleotides, the CDR3 is TGCGCCAGCAGCCAAGAAGCAGCGGGAGAGGCGGAGACCCAGTACTTC.

This clonotype occurred many times. The CDR3 sequence is CASSGTPVDIQYF. Written as DNA, the CDR3 is TGTGCCAGCAGCGGGACTCCGGTGGACATTCAGTACTTC. The chain links TRBV7-9 to TRBJ2-4, with a tentative D call TRBD2 (6 bases). The germline V gene encodes CDR1 SEHNR and CDR2 FQNEAQ (reference sequence). The CDR3 totals 13 residues. Trimming took off 5 bases at V and 8 bases at J, with 13 bases between the two ends.

Many counts were recorded for this clonotype. The chain carries TRBV7-8 and TRBJ2-1, with 13 positions matching TRBD2. The CDR3 extends over 16 amino acids. V lost 3 bases and J lost 9; bases outside the gene matches: 8. The germline CDR1 and CDR2 sequences are SGHVS and FQNEAQ. The CDR3 DNA reads as TGTGCCAGCAGCTTGCGGGGGACTAGCGGGACTGGTGAGCAGTTCTTC. Translation gives CASSLRGTSGTGEQFF.

This clonotype was detected many times. J is TRBJ1-2 and V is TRBV4-3, with 7 bases fitting TRBD1. Trimming took 1 base from V and 4 from J; bases not matched to a gene: 6. Germline values: CDR1 LGHNA, CDR2 YSLEER. This CDR3 spans 15 amino acids. The CDR3 spells CASSQGQWDSYGYTF. The CDR3 region has the DNA TGCGCCAGCAGCCAAGGCCAATGGGACAGCTATGGCTACACCTTC.

This clonotype has a count of ten or more. The chain carries TRBV12-3 or TRBV12-4 and TRBJ1-2, with TRBD1 matching 7 bases. There are 12 residues in the CDR3. With 5 bases clipped from V and 8 bases from J, the junction kept 5 bases outside the gene matches. The DNA of the CDR3 is TGTGCCAGCAGTGGGACAGCGGGGGGCTACACCTTC. Its protein is CASSGTAGGYTF.

The sample holds many counts of this clonotype. This chain joins TRBV20-1 and TRBJ2-1; 8 positions agree with TRBD2. Trimming cost V 6 bases and J 2 bases; bases outside gene matches: 12. Germline assignment: CDR1 DFQATT and CDR2 SNEGSKA (reference sequence). The CDR3 contains 16 residues. This chain's CDR3 is CSAHADTSGPYNEQFF. DNA for the CDR3: TGCAGTGCCCACGCCGATACTAGCGGACCCTACAATGAGCAGTTCTTC.

The sample holds many counts of this clonotype. This chain joins TRBV20-1 and TRBJ2-1, with unresolved D. The CDR3 runs 12 residues. V was trimmed by 6 bases and J by 5 bases, leaving 11 bases between them. Per the germline V gene, CDR1 is DFQATT and CDR2 is SNEGSKA (reference sequence). In nucleotides, the CDR3 is TGCAGTGCCTTGGACGGAGACAATGAGCAGTTCTTC. It encodes CSALDGDNEQFF.

This clonotype showed up many times. J is TRBJ1-1 and V is TRBV20-1; D may be TRBD1 (5 bases). The length of the CDR3 is 12 residues. Trimming removed 5 bases at V and 1 base at J, with 8 bases between. Germline V gives CDR1 DFQATT, CDR2 SNEGSKA (reference sequence). This CDR3 is CSAYDRNTEAFF. The CDR3 DNA reads as TGCAGTGCTTACGACAGGAACACTGAAGCTTTCTTT.

In its sample, this clonotype was seen many times. The V gene is TRBV3-1, the J gene TRBJ2-7; D uncertain. There are 13 residues in the CDR3. Germline CDR1 is LGHDT and CDR2 is YNNKEL (reference sequence). Trimming removed 5 bases at V and 6 bases at J, with 14 bases between. The CDR3 protein is CASSYSNGGEQYF. Here the CDR3 DNA reads TGTGCCAGCAGCTACAGTAACGGCGGCGAGCAGTACTTC.

V is TRBV6-1 and J is TRBJ2-2, with D tentatively TRBD1 (6 bases). V lost 0 bases to trimming and J lost 7 bases, with 18 bases between them. In germline, CDR1 is MNHNS, CDR2 SASEGT. The CDR3 has 17 amino acids. The CDR3 region has the DNA TGTGCCAGCAGTGAAGCTGCGGCAGGGGTCTGGAACGGGGAGCTGTTTTTT. Amino acids: CASSEAAAGVWNGELFF.

This clonotype was observed at least ten times. The chain joins TRBV21-1 to TRBJ2-3; the table's D call, TRBD1, has no DNA check behind it. TRBV21-1 is a known pseudogene. The CDR3 runs 16 residues. CDR3 in DNA: TGTGCCAGCAGCACAAGACAGGTTTTAAGCACAGATACGCAGTATTTT. Protein product: CASSTRQVLSTDTQYF.

There are a few counts of this clonotype. The chain uses TRBV7-2 and TRBJ2-1; D uncertain. V was pared by 5 bases and J by 4 bases, with 15 bases between. In germline, CDR1 is SGHTA, CDR2 FQGNSA. The CDR3 runs to 15 residues. In DNA form, the CDR3 reads TGTGCCAGCAGCGCACGGGCGAGCTCTTACAATGAGCAGTTCTTC. This encodes CASSARASSYNEQFF.

The chain joins TRBV13 to TRBJ2-7, with TRBD1 matching over 10 bases. This CDR3 is built from 15 residues. The ends lost 9 bases at V and 5 bases at J; junction bases unmatched: 13. Germline-derived CDR1 and CDR2 are PRHDT and FYEKMQ (reference sequence). The CDR3 region is CASRPGTGVFHEQYF. The CDR3 DNA follows: TGTGCCAGTAGACCCGGGACAGGGGTATTCCACGAGCAGTACTTC.

This clonotype was detected ten times or more. The chain recombines TRBV20-1 with TRBJ2-1; 10 bases agree with TRBD2. The CDR3 is 17 residues long. Trimming at V came to 3 bases and at J to 3 bases, leaving 11 bases not matched to a gene. Germline V gives CDR1 DFQATT, CDR2 SNEGSKA (reference sequence). CDR3 nucleotides: TGCAGTGCTAGGGAAGGGACTAGCGCGAAGAGCTACAATGAGCAGTTCTTC. It encodes CSAREGTSAKSYNEQFF.

In this sample, this clonotype turned up many times. This CDR3 is CASALAVSSYNEQFF. DNA of the CDR3: TGTGCCAGCGCCTTAGCGGTGAGCTCCTACAATGAGCAGTTCTTC. The J gene is TRBJ2-1, the V gene TRBV5-5; D possibly corresponds to TRBD2 (6 bases). V was pared by 7 bases and J by 0 bases, with 14 bases between. CDR1 SGHKS and CDR2 YYEKEE come from the germline V gene (reference sequence). The CDR3 runs to 15 residues.

There are a few counts of this clonotype. The chain has TRBV19 and TRBJ2-1, with TRBD1 identical over 7 bases. The CDR3 loop spans 15 amino acids. Germline CDR1 is LNHDA and CDR2 is SQIVND (reference sequence). V trimming: 2 bases; J trimming: 3 bases; junction bases outside the gene matches: 4. The chain's CDR3 is CASSIWTGDYNEQFF. The CDR3 DNA reads TGTGCCAGTAGTATATGGACAGGAGACTACAATGAGCAGTTCTTC.

This clonotype was counted only a few times. The CDR3, as DNA: TGTGCCAGCAGCTTAGCCCAGGGGGGGGCTGAAGCTTTCTTT. Encoded protein: CASSLAQGGAEAFF. This chain links TRBV7-2 with TRBJ1-1; 7 bases agree with TRBD1. This CDR3 has 14 residues. The J segment lost 6 bases and the V segment lost 0 bases, leaving 4 bases of the junction unmatched. Germline V CDR1 and CDR2: SGHTA, FQGNSA.

This clonotype was detected ten times or more. This chain uses TRBV30 with TRBJ2-7; tentative D call: TRBD2 (5 bases). Germline CDR1 reads GTSNPN; CDR2 reads SVGIG (reference sequence). V was clipped by 3 bases and J by 2 bases, with 11 bases between them. The CDR3 runs 13 residues. For the CDR3, the DNA is TGTGCCTGGAGAGGACTGCTACCCTACGAGCAGTACTTC. As protein: CAWRGLLPYEQYF.

This clonotype was counted ten times or more. J is TRBJ2-1 and V is TRBV4-3; TRBD1 matches at 8 bases. V shed 2 bases and J 5 bases; nucleotides not matched to a gene: 8. Looked up from germline, CDR1 is LGHNA and CDR2 is YSLEER. This CDR3 is built from 16 residues. CDR3 coding DNA: TGCGCCAGCAGCCAATTAACGGGACAGGATCACAATGAGCAGTTCTTC. It codes for CASSQLTGQDHNEQFF.

This clonotype has only a few counts. This chain joins TRBV27 and TRBJ2-7, with D uncertain. Looked up from germline, CDR1 is MNHEY and CDR2 is SMNVEV (reference sequence). Trimming pared 7 bases from V and 7 bases from J, leaving 5 bases between. The CDR3 is made up of 9 amino acids. This chain's CDR3 is CASTLEQYF. DNA for the CDR3: TGTGCCAGCACGCTAGAGCAGTACTTC.

The table lists this clonotype with many counts. The chain has TRBV4-3 and TRBJ2-3; D perhaps matches TRBD2 (7 bases). CDR1 and CDR2 from the germline V gene are LGHNA and YSLEER. Trimming shortened V by 4 bases and J by 4 bases, and 21 bases separated the two germline ends. This CDR3 region has 17 residues. CDR3: CASSRYGGGGPSDTQYF. In DNA form, the CDR3 reads TGCGCCAGCAGCCGCTACGGAGGGGGAGGGCCCTCAGATACGCAGTATTTT.

This clonotype was observed many times. The CDR3, as DNA: TGTGCCAGCAGACAGGACAGGGGGCCCCACGAGCAGTACTTC. It specifies CASRQDRGPHEQYF. The chain has TRBV5-5 and TRBJ2-7; 11 nucleotides agree with TRBD1. Per the germline V gene, CDR1 is SGHKS and CDR2 is YYEKEE (reference sequence). CDR3 length equals 14 residues. V lost 5 bases to trimming and J lost 5 bases; unmatched junction nucleotides: 6.

This clonotype was counted only a few times. This rearrangement joins TRBV4-3 to TRBJ1-3, with a weak D call TRBD1 (6 bases). V was trimmed by 0 bases and J by 0 bases, leaving 15 bases between them. The CDR3 has 18 residues. In germline, CDR1 is LGHNA, CDR2 YSLEER. The CDR3 is CASSQDPTGPSSGNTIYF. In DNA, the CDR3 is TGCGCCAGCAGCCAAGATCCCACAGGGCCCTCCTCTGGAAACACCATATATTTT.

This clonotype was found a few times. The chain joins TRBV6-5 to TRBJ1-3, with D perhaps matching TRBD1 (5 bases). The CDR3 is 16 amino acids. From germline, CDR1 is MNHEY and CDR2 SVGAGI. Trimming removed 1 base at V and 9 bases at J, with 19 bases between. CDR3 sequence: CASSYLRDLSSSTIYF. For the CDR3, the DNA is TGTGCCAGCAGTTACTTACGGGACCTAAGTTCCAGCACCATATATTTT.